The 23 T cell receptor beta chains in this list originate from one sample, sequenced in a study of response to subunit inactivated influenza vaccine. Using its own MiXCR run on the RT-PCR reads, TCRdb lists one record per CDR3 protein. The data hold under 850,000 distinct CDR3 sequences, with around 20% observed a single time. Material: PBMCs from blood, obtained less than 6 days after vaccination. These receptors all stem from a man aged 50-60 years who received an inactivated influenza vaccine.

This clonotype was detected a few times. The chain uses TRBV5-1 and TRBJ1-4, with a possible D match to TRBD1 (6 bases). The CDR3 length is 14 residues. With 4 bases removed from V and 7 bases from J, the gap between germline ends came to 14 bases. Germline V gene data show CDR1 as SGHRS and CDR2 as YFSETQ. The CDR3 DNA reads TGCGCCAGCAGCGCGGACAGACTTACTGAAAAACTGTTTTTT. Amino acid sequence: CASSADRLTEKLFF.

This clonotype has more than one count but fewer than ten. The chain uses TRBV5-1 and TRBJ2-2; 10 positions agree with TRBD1. Germline V gene data show CDR1 as SGHRS and CDR2 as YFSETQ. The CDR3 has 15 residues. V lost 4 bases, J lost 8 bases, and 8 bases stayed unmatched. CDR3 in amino acids: CASSPGTGASGELFF. CDR3 bases: TGCGCCAGCAGCCCCGGGACAGGGGCGTCGGGGGAGCTGTTTTTT.

This clonotype was recorded a few times. The V and J genes are TRBV12-3 or TRBV12-4 and TRBJ2-3; TRBD1 aligns across 9 bases. Unmatched junction bases numbered 5, after V lost 6 bases and J lost 1 base. This CDR3 comprises 15 residues. In DNA form, the CDR3 reads TGTGCCAGCAGACGGTGGGACAGGGGCACAGATACGCAGTATTTT. Protein product: CASRRWDRGTDTQYF.

This clonotype occurred many times. The chain uses TRBV20-1 and TRBJ2-3; D might be TRBD2 (6 bases). CDR3 length equals 12 residues. Trimming cost V 3 bases and J 6 bases, with 10 bases left between them. In germline, CDR1 is DFQATT, CDR2 SNEGSKA (reference sequence). The CDR3 nucleotides are TGCAGTGCTAGCGGGAGTTCTGATACGCAGTATTTT. This sequence encodes CSASGSSDTQYF.

This clonotype has more than one count but fewer than ten. The genes are TRBV19 and TRBJ1-2; D call uncertain. This CDR3 contains 13 residues. Between the trimmed V and J ends, which lost 7 bases and 4 bases, there was a span of 13 bases. Per the germline V gene, CDR1 is LNHDA and CDR2 is SQIVND (reference sequence). This chain's CDR3 is CASKVDSSYGYTF. CDR3 coding DNA: TGTGCCAGTAAAGTCGACTCCTCCTATGGCTACACCTTC.

The chain is built from TRBV7-2 and TRBJ1-1; D possibly corresponds to TRBD1 (6 bases). Germline V gene lookup returns CDR1 SGHTA and CDR2 FQGNSA. The V and J ends lost 1 base and 5 bases respectively, with 14 bases between them. This CDR3 has 15 residues. The CDR3 coding sequence is TGTGCCAGCAGCTTAGATGGGGGGGCGTTGACTGAAGCTTTCTTT. Translation gives CASSLDGGALTEAFF.

This clonotype appeared a few times. The genes are TRBV4-3 and TRBJ1-1; TRBD1 is a possible D gene (5 bases). Deletions cut 1 base from V and 5 bases from J, with 14 bases between. The CDR3 runs 15 residues. The germline CDR1 and CDR2 sequences are LGHNA and YSLEER. The CDR3 protein is CASSQVVRGGTEAFF. For the CDR3, the DNA is TGCGCCAGCAGCCAAGTGGTGAGGGGAGGAACTGAAGCTTTCTTT.

The CDR3 spells CASGGGTGGANVLTF. For the CDR3, the DNA is TGTGCCAGCGGCGGGGGAACAGGTGGGGCCAACGTCCTGACTTTC. The J gene is TRBJ2-6, the V gene TRBV28, with TRBD2 identical over 7 bases. Germline V CDR1 and CDR2: MDHEN, SYDVKM. J gave up 3 bases and V 8 bases, and 7 bases lay outside the gene matches. CDR3 size: 15 residues. Based on the CDR3 plus reference TRBV28 and TRBJ2-6, the full variable domain is DVKVTQSSRYLVKRTGEKVFLECVQDMDHENMFWYRQDPGLGLRLIYFSYDVKMKEKGDIPEGYSVSREKKERFSLILESASTNQTSMYLCASGGGTGGANVLTFGAGSRLTVL.

Ten or more counts support this clonotype. The chain couples TRBV24-1 to TRBJ2-1, with no clear D. This CDR3 has 16 amino acids. V dropped 3 bases and J dropped 5 bases, with 16 bases sitting between them. The V gene's germline CDR1 is KGHDR and CDR2 SFDVKD. The CDR3 loop reads CATSDRKGQRDNEQFF. CDR3 DNA sequence: TGTGCCACCAGTGATCGAAAGGGCCAAAGGGACAATGAGCAGTTCTTC.

This clonotype was seen once. Germline and junction disagree at one end, which may indicate a read error. The chain combines TRBV19 with TRBJ2-1; either TRBD1 or TRBD2 may fit D (5 bases each). Germline CDR1 is LNHDA and CDR2 is SQIVND (reference sequence). CDR3 length: 14 residues. The CDR3 here is CASTGTSSDNEQFF. The CDR3 DNA sequence: TGTGCCAGTACCGGGACCTCCTCCGACAATGAGCAGTTCTTC.

This clonotype was counted many times. The chain joins TRBV20-1 to TRBJ2-7; 10 bases are shared with TRBD2. After removal of 3 bases from V and 4 bases from J, the junction contained 6 bases not matched to a gene. Germline V gene data show CDR1 as DFQATT and CDR2 as SNEGSKA (reference sequence). The CDR3 runs to 14 residues. The CDR3 DNA follows: TGCAGTGCTAGCATAGCGGGAGGTTTGTACGAGCAGTACTTC. It is translated as CSASIAGGLYEQYF.

This chain uses TRBV6-1 with TRBJ2-5; 8 bases line up with TRBD1. J was trimmed by 6 bases and V by 6 bases; bases with no gene match: 12. This CDR3 contains 15 residues. Germline V gene sequence: CDR1 MNHNS, CDR2 SASEGT. Written as DNA, the CDR3 is TGTGCCAGCAGCCCGACAGGGGTTGACCTGAAGACCCAGTACTTC. Encoded protein: CASSPTGVDLKTQYF.

This clonotype was found a few times. This rearrangement joins TRBV10-3 to TRBJ2-1; TRBD2 matches at 14 bases. With 6 bases clipped from V and 4 bases from J, the junction kept 5 bases outside the gene matches. Germline values: CDR1 ENHRY, CDR2 SYGVKD. The CDR3 consists of 16 residues. CDR3 residues: CAIRGLAGGEYNEQFF. Written as DNA, the CDR3 is TGTGCCATCAGAGGACTAGCGGGGGGCGAATACAATGAGCAGTTCTTC.

The chain couples TRBV7-9 to TRBJ2-5, with D hard to call. The CDR3 loop spans 15 amino acids. Germline lookup yields CDR1 SEHNR and CDR2 FQNEAQ (reference sequence). The ends were cut back, 0 bases at V and 5 bases at J, with 13 bases in the middle. CDR3 DNA: TGTGCCAGCAGCTTAGCGCTCGAGTATTCGGAGACCCAGTACTTC. This gives the protein CASSLALEYSETQYF. The variable domain in full, with the rest retrieved from reference TRBV7-9 and TRBJ2-5, is DTGVSQNPRHKITKRGQNVTFRCDPISEHNRLYWYRQTLGQGPEFLTYFQNEAQLEKSRLLSDRFSAERPKGSFSTLEIQRTEQGDSAMYLCASSLALEYSETQYFGPGTRLLVL.

This clonotype came up a few times. The chain employs TRBV28 and TRBJ2-7; 9 bases agree with TRBD1. J was trimmed by 5 bases and V by 7 bases; bases with no gene match: 9. Looked up from germline, CDR1 is MDHEN and CDR2 is SYDVKM. The CDR3 has 14 amino acids. CDR3 protein: CASTPGTGNDEQYF. The DNA of the CDR3 is TGTGCCAGCACCCCAGGGACAGGGAACGACGAGCAGTACTTC.

The CDR3 DNA follows: TGTGCCAGCAGCGCCGGGGGACTAGCGTTTACAGAGACCCAGTACTTC. This translates into CASSAGGLAFTETQYF. The chain links TRBV9 to TRBJ2-5; 10 nucleotides agree with TRBD2. J was trimmed by 4 bases and V by 3 bases; bases with no gene match: 9. This CDR3 spans 16 amino acids. In germline, CDR1 is SGDLS, CDR2 YYNGEE.

In its sample, this clonotype was seen many times. The chain uses TRBV12-3 or TRBV12-4 and TRBJ2-3, with D possibly matching TRBD1 (5 bases). V lost 6 bases, J lost 1 base, and 14 bases lay in between. The CDR3 runs to 15 residues. CDR3 DNA sequence: TGTGCCAGCAGCCCCGGACAAGGGGGCACAGATACGCAGTATTTT. Its translation is CASSPGQGGTDTQYF.

A few counts support this clonotype. The CDR3 coding sequence is TGTGCCAGCAGCTCCAGCGGGACAAACTACGAGCAGTACTTC. It encodes CASSSSGTNYEQYF. The genes are TRBV7-8 and TRBJ2-7, with a possible D match to TRBD2 (7 bases). In germline, CDR1 is SGHVS, CDR2 FQNEAQ. The V end lost 4 bases, the J end lost 3 bases, and 13 bases lay between the germline ends. This CDR3 spans 14 amino acids.

This clonotype was detected a few times. This chain connects TRBV2 to TRBJ2-7, with TRBD1 matching 7 bases. V lost 8 bases, J lost 3 bases, and 7 bases stayed unmatched. The CDR3 is made up of 13 amino acids. From germline, CDR1 is SNHLY and CDR2 FYNNEI. The CDR3 region is CASGRDSYYEQYF. CDR3 sequence (DNA): TGTGCCAGCGGCCGGGACAGCTACTACGAGCAGTACTTC.

This chain connects TRBV6-6 to TRBJ1-6; a possible D gene is TRBD1 (5 bases). The CDR3 has 16 amino acids. CDR1 and CDR2 (germline): MNHNY, SVGAGI (reference sequence). V lost 6 bases and J lost 7, with 19 bases in between. The DNA for the CDR3 is TGTGCCAGCAGCTACGCTCCTACAGGAAACAATTCACCCCTCCACTTT. Its protein product is CASSYAPTGNNSPLHF.

The J gene is TRBJ2-1, the V gene TRBV29-1; TRBD2 agrees at 13 bases. V was clipped by 6 bases and J by 5 bases; unmatched bases: 10. The germline gives CDR1 SQVTM, CDR2 ANQGSEA. The CDR3 covers 16 residues. The CDR3 bases are TGCAGCGTAACTAGCGGGAGGGCGGGTTACCACAATGAGCAGTTCTTC. Amino acid sequence: CSVTSGRAGYHNEQFF.

The chain uses TRBV6-5 and TRBJ1-6; weak D call: TRBD1 (5 bases). CDR1 and CDR2 from the germline V gene are MNHEY and SVGAGI. There are 15 residues in the CDR3. Trimming took 2 bases from V and 9 from J, leaving 14 bases between them. This CDR3 reads CASSYSKGSVSPLHF. The CDR3 DNA follows: TGTGCCAGCAGTTACAGCAAGGGGTCGGTTTCACCCCTCCACTTT.

The chain is built from TRBV6-1 and TRBJ2-3; TRBD2 is a possible D gene (7 bases). The CDR3 sequence is 16 residues long. Germline V gene sequence: CDR1 MNHNS, CDR2 SASEGT. V was shortened by 7 bases and J by 5 bases, with 22 bases between the two germline ends. In DNA, the CDR3 is TGTGCCAGCACCCGAACGAGGGGGGGGCGGGGAGATACGCAGTATTTT. This sequence encodes CASTRTRGGRGDTQYF.